This T cell receptor (beta chain) was sequenced in a study of blood T cell repertoires in COVID-19. The table came from immunoSEQ multiplex PCR; TCRdb's copy has only in-frame clones and leaves some out. In the table there are tens of thousands of clones, roughly 80% of which are singletons. This TCR was sampled from a woman older than 75 with active or convalescent COVID-19. The sample was peripheral blood.

The CDR3 DNA reads TGTGCCAGCAGCCAAGATCAGTCTAGCGGGGGGGTGGGAGATACGCAGTATTTT. Translating it yields CASSQDQSSGGVGDTQYF. The rearrangement uses TRBV4-2 and TRBJ2-3, with 12 bases fitting TRBD2. The trim removed 0 bases at V and 5 bases at J, leaving 9 bases unmatched. The CDR3 is made up of 18 amino acids. Germline V gene data show CDR1 as LGHNA and CDR2 as YNFKEQ.